This TCR beta chain was sequenced during a study of T cell changes during pregnancy in multiple sclerosis. Losses at the gene ends were 4 bases for V and 4 bases for J; bases not matched to a gene: 6. The germline CDR1 and CDR2 sequences are LNHDA and SQIVND (reference sequence). The CDR3 length is 14 residues. The assay was immunoSEQ multiplex PCR, and TCRdb's table has in-frame clones only and misses some. The sample carries tens of thousands of clones, about 90% recorded once. The source was peripheral blood, collected in the second trimester of pregnancy. The TCR comes from a female donor with multiple sclerosis, enrolled in a pregnancy study. The chain recombines TRBV19 with TRBJ1-2; TRBD1 agrees at 7 bases. The CDR3 DNA is TGTGCCAGTAGTACACCGACAGGGTTCTATGGCTACACCTTC. It specifies CASSTPTGFYGYTF. Filled out from reference TRBV19 and TRBJ1-2, the complete variable domain reads DGGITQSPKYLFRKEGQNVTLSCEQNLNHDAMYWYRQDPGQGLRLIYYSQIVNDFQKGDIAEGYSVSREKKESFPLTVTSAQKNPTAFYLCASSTPTGFYGYTFGSGTRLTVV.